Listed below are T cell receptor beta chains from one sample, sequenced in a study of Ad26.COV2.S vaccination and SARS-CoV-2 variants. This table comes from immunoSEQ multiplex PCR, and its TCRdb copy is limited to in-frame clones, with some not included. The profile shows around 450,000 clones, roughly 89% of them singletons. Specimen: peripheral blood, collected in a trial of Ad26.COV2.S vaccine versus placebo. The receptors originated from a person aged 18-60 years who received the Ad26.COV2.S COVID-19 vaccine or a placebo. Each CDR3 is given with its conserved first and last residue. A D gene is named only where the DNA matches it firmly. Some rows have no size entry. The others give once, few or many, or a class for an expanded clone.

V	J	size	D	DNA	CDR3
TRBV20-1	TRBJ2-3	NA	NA	TGCAGTGCTAGTGCGCAAGGGGATACGCAGTATTTT	CSASAQGDTQYF
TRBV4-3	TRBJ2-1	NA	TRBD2	TGCGCCAGCAGCCAAGCCCGAGCGGGGAAGGCCCTCAATGAGCAGTTCTTC	CASSQARAGKALNEQFF
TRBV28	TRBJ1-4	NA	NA	TGTGCCAGCAGTTTGGGGGGGTCAACTAATGAAAAACTGTTTTTT	CASSLGGSTNEKLFF
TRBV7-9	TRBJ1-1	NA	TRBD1	TGTGCCAGCAGCAGCCTACCCCCGGGACAGGGGAGGGGCACTGAAGCTTTCTTT	CASSSLPPGQGRGTEAFF
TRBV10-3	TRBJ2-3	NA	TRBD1	TGTGCCAGTCGACAGGGGGGAGTCGGCACAGATACGCAGTATTTT	CASRQGGVGTDTQYF
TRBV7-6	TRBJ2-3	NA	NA	TGTGCCAGCAGCTTAGCTACATGGAGGTCCTTAGATAGCACAGATACGCAGTATTTT	CASSLATWRSLDSTDTQYF
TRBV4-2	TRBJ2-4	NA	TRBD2	TGTGCCAGCAGCCAGGTTCCGACTAGCAGCTGGGTGTATAACAAAAACATTCAGTACTTC	CASSQVPTSSWVYNKNIQYF
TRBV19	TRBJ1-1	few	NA	TGTGCCAGCAGACCGGGGCGGATGAACACTGAAGCTTTCTTT	CASRPGRMNTEAFF
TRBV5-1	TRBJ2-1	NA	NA	TGCGCCAGCAGCTACACGGTGGGCGGGTTCTCCTACAATGAGCAGTTCTTC	CASSYTVGGFSYNEQFF
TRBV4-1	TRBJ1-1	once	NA	TGCGCCAGCAGCCAAGGCCCGGTCAGAAAAGCTTTCTTT	CASSQGPVRKAFF